One and the same sample provided the 28 T cell receptor beta chains below, sequenced in a study of breast tumors, draining lymph nodes, adjacent tissues. Breast cancer patients provided tissue from their axillary draining lymph nodes. From the multiplex PCR reads, TCRdb called clonotypes with MiXCR, one entry per CDR3 protein. The data hold 90,000 to 120,000 distinct CDR3 sequences, with 21% observed a single time. Specimen: axillary lymph node tissue. These receptors were collected from a female donor with breast cancer. Some clones in this sample may be carry-over from other donors' samples.

Comment on this clonotype: Possible read error: a much larger clone is one base away. This sequence joins TRBV4-1 and TRBJ2-3; D tentatively reads TRBD1 or TRBD2 (5 bases each). The CDR3 is made up of 14 amino acids. Per germline, CDR1 MGHRA and CDR2 YSYEKL. CDR3 DNA sequence: TGCGCCGGCAGCCAAGTCCGGGACCTTAGGAATCCGTATTTT. It yields the protein CAGSQVRDLRNPYF.

The sample holds many counts of this clonotype. V is TRBV7-8 and J is TRBJ2-7, with D possibly matching TRBD1 (6 bases). Germline assignment: CDR1 SGHVS and CDR2 FQNEAQ. V was clipped by 5 bases and J by 4 bases, with 15 bases between them. CDR3 length equals 14 residues. DNA for the CDR3: TGTGCCAGCAGCCCAGGGGCCAGGGCTTACGAGCAGTACTTC. It yields the protein CASSPGARAYEQYF.

This clonotype was recorded many times. The rearrangement joins TRBV2 to TRBJ2-3; D is unresolved. Trimming pared 6 bases from V and 0 bases from J, leaving 10 bases between. This CDR3 comprises 14 residues. CDR1 is SNHLY and CDR2 is FYNNEI in the germline V gene. The CDR3 nucleotides are TGTGCCAGCAGAGTAGGACCGAGCACAGATACGCAGTATTTT. As protein: CASRVGPSTDTQYF.

This clonotype was recorded at least ten times. This chain links TRBV7-2 with TRBJ1-3, with a possible D match to TRBD1 (6 bases). Looked up from germline, CDR1 is SGHTA and CDR2 is FQGNSA. The CDR3 has 15 residues. V lost 4 bases, J lost 0 bases, and 10 bases lay in between. The CDR3: CASSSWTASGNTIYF. The CDR3 DNA sequence: TGTGCCAGCAGCTCCTGGACAGCCTCTGGAAACACCATATATTTT.

Regarding this clonotype: A much bigger clone sits one base away, suggesting this may be a read error. The chain recombines TRBV30 with TRBJ2-1; D is unresolved. CDR1 and CDR2 (germline): GTSNPN, SVGIG (reference sequence). The CDR3 covers 14 residues. This CDR3 is CAWGVLSSYNEQFF. The CDR3 DNA reads TGTGCCTGGGGTGTACTCTCCTCATACAATGAGCAGTTCTTC.

This clonotype was recorded at least ten times. This chain joins TRBV6-5 and TRBJ1-6; unclear D gene. V gave up 6 bases and J gave up 0 bases, with 12 bases separating them. The germline gives CDR1 MNHEY, CDR2 SVGAGI. The CDR3 spans 16 residues. CDR3: CASRDIASSYNSPLHF. The CDR3 region has the DNA TGTGCCAGCAGAGACATTGCGAGCTCCTATAATTCACCCCTCCACTTT.

This clonotype was seen repeatedly, ten times or more. The genes are TRBV5-1 and TRBJ2-1; D might be TRBD1 (5 bases). The CDR3 is made up of 12 amino acids. V gave up 0 bases and J gave up 15 bases, with 13 bases separating them. CDR1 and CDR2 from the germline V gene are SGHRS and YFSETQ. CDR3 nucleotides: TGCGCCAGCAGCTTGGCCCAGGGCGGAAGGTTCTTC. Translating gives CASSLAQGGRFF.

This clonotype was detected many times. This chain connects TRBV20-1 to TRBJ1-2; 8 bases fit TRBD1. Germline lookup yields CDR1 DFQATT and CDR2 SNEGSKA (reference sequence). The length of the CDR3 is 12 residues. The ends lost 4 bases at V and 8 bases at J; junction bases unmatched: 6. CDR3 residues: CSAKDRVWGYTF. CDR3 sequence (DNA): TGCAGTGCTAAGGACAGGGTGTGGGGCTACACCTTC.

J is TRBJ2-7 and V is TRBV2, with TRBD1 matching 8 bases. Germline CDR1 reads SNHLY; CDR2 reads FYNNEI. The CDR3 contains 16 residues. The V segment lost 6 bases and the J segment 0 bases; nucleotides outside the gene matches: 10. CDR3 DNA: TGTGCCAGCAGGTCCAGCGAGGGACAGGCCTCCTACGAGCAGTACTTC. Protein product: CASRSSEGQASYEQYF.

A word on this clonotype: Sequence at one end of the junction differs from germline and may be a read error. CDR3 in DNA: TGTGCCAGCAGCTTGGATCAGGGGGCAGTGGACGAGCAGCACTTC. Its protein product is CASSLDQGAVDEQHF. The J gene is TRBJ2-7, the V gene TRBV7-9, with 8 bases identical to TRBD1. The length of the CDR3 is 15 residues. Germline CDR1 reads SEHNR; CDR2 reads FQNEAQ (reference sequence).

For this clonotype: Mismatch with germline at one junction end may stem from a read error. V usage is TRBV20-1 and J usage is TRBJ2-7, with D perhaps TRBD2 (5 bases). This CDR3 comprises 13 residues. From germline, CDR1 is DFQATT and CDR2 SNEGSKA (reference sequence). In DNA, the CDR3 is TGCAGTGCTACGGACTTACGCTCCTGCGAGCAGTACTTC. Translating gives CSATDLRSCEQYF.

This chain joins TRBV6-5 and TRBJ1-1; D not certain. The CDR3 totals 13 residues. Germline V gene data show CDR1 as MNHEY and CDR2 as SVGAGI. Trimming left V 5 bases short and J 6 bases short, with 13 bases between. DNA for the CDR3: TGTGCCAGCAGTGGCCTCATGAGGGCTGAAGCTTTCTTT. Its protein product is CASSGLMRAEAFF.

The chain employs TRBV5-5 and TRBJ2-1; D is undetermined. This CDR3 is 12 amino acids long. Germline V gene data show CDR1 as SGHKS and CDR2 as YYEKEE (reference sequence). The V and J ends lost 4 bases and 9 bases respectively, with 11 bases between them. The CDR3 nucleotides read TGTGCCAGCAGCAGGGATCACAGTGAGCAGTTCTTC. Translation: CASSRDHSEQFF.

This clonotype was seen ten or more times. This chain joins TRBV9 and TRBJ2-1; TRBD2 aligns across 7 bases. The CDR3 length is 13 residues. Trimming removed 3 bases from V and 5 bases from J; junction bases left unmatched: 2. From germline, CDR1 is SGDLS and CDR2 YYNGEE. CDR3 DNA: TGTGCCAGCAGCGCCGGGGGGAACAATGAGCAGTTCTTC. Translated, it gives CASSAGGNNEQFF.

This clonotype was counted many times. V and J are TRBV11-3 and TRBJ2-2; D is ambiguous. This CDR3 is 14 amino acids long. The germline V gene has CDR1 SGHNT and CDR2 YENEEA. V was pared by 0 bases and J by 6 bases, with 8 bases between. CDR3 nucleotide sequence: TGTGCCAGCAGCTTAGAGGGGTTAGCCGGGGAGCTGTTTTTT. Its protein product is CASSLEGLAGELFF.

In this sample, this clonotype turned up many times. This chain uses TRBV5-4 with TRBJ2-5, with D possibly TRBD1 on 6 matching bases. Germline CDR1 and CDR2: SGHNT and YYREEE (reference sequence). V lost 5 bases and J lost 1, with 9 bases in between. This CDR3 has 13 amino acids. Here the CDR3 reads CASRWDIQETQYF. The CDR3 DNA sequence: TGTGCCAGCAGGTGGGACATCCAAGAGACCCAGTACTTC.

This clonotype was found many times. The genes are TRBV6-1 and TRBJ2-2; D gene ambiguous. Looked up from germline, CDR1 is MNHNS and CDR2 is SASEGT. V dropped 3 bases and J dropped 6 bases, with 8 bases sitting between them. There are 13 residues in the CDR3. This CDR3 is CASSELASGELFF. DNA for the CDR3: TGTGCCAGCAGTGAGCTGGCGTCCGGGGAGCTGTTTTTT.

This clonotype has at least ten counts. The rearrangement joins TRBV7-8 to TRBJ2-5; D is ambiguous. The V and J ends lost 2 bases and 4 bases respectively, with 8 bases between them. This CDR3 has 13 residues. In germline, CDR1 is SGHVS, CDR2 FQNEAQ. This CDR3 reads CASSLSLGETQYF. In DNA form, the CDR3 reads TGTGCCAGCAGCTTATCTCTCGGAGAGACCCAGTACTTC.

In this sample, this clonotype turned up many times. The chain has TRBV7-8 and TRBJ2-3; perhaps D is TRBD1 or TRBD2 (5 bases each). The length of the CDR3 is 14 residues. Germline V gene sequence: CDR1 SGHVS, CDR2 FQNEAQ. V was cut by 3 bases and J by 3 bases, with 10 bases left in between. In nucleotides, the CDR3 is TGTGCCAGCAGCTTCTTTGGGGGAACAGATACGCAGTATTTT. It encodes CASSFFGGTDTQYF.

The genes are TRBV9 and TRBJ2-4, with 7 positions matching TRBD1. Germline V lookup: CDR1 SGDLS, CDR2 YYNGEE. The trim removed 0 bases at V and 2 bases at J, leaving 14 bases unmatched. The CDR3 is 19 residues long. The CDR3 DNA reads as TGTGCCAGCAGCGTAGGGGACAGCTCGGGGCTCGGTACCAAAAACATTCAGTACTTC. Protein sequence: CASSVGDSSGLGTKNIQYF.

V and J are TRBV15 and TRBJ2-7, with a possible D match to TRBD2 (6 bases). Germline CDR1 is LNHNV and CDR2 is YYDKDF (reference sequence). Trimming removed 0 bases from V and 7 bases from J, with 13 bases in between. The CDR3 contains 14 residues. The CDR3 DNA sequence: TGTGCCACCAGCAGAGATTACGGCAGCGGGGAGCAGTACTTC. It yields the protein CATSRDYGSGEQYF.

This clonotype has ten or more counts. The chain links TRBV20-1 to TRBJ1-2; D is unclear. Deletions cut 6 bases from V and 5 bases from J, with 16 bases between. Germline CDR1 DFQATT, CDR2 SNEGSKA (reference sequence). CDR3 size: 13 residues. CDR3 coding DNA: TGCAGTGCCCGGGTCGGATCATCTTATGGCTACACCTTC. It is translated as CSARVGSSYGYTF.

This clonotype was detected ten times or more. The V gene is TRBV20-1, the J gene TRBJ2-3; D ambiguous. Germline CDR1 reads DFQATT; CDR2 reads SNEGSKA (reference sequence). V lost 3 bases, J lost 1 base, and 8 bases lay in between. The CDR3 contains 13 residues. The CDR3 coding sequence is TGCAGTGCTAGTAGACAACGCACAGATACGCAGTATTTT. It encodes CSASRQRTDTQYF.

A word on this clonotype: Since a much larger clone is just one base distant, this may be a read error. V is TRBV5-1 and J is TRBJ2-3, with D maybe TRBD1 (6 bases). V shed 3 bases and J shed 7 bases, with 18 bases lying between them. The germline CDR1 and CDR2 sequences are SGHRS and YFSETQ. The CDR3 covers 15 residues. The CDR3 DNA reads as TGCGCCAGCAGCTCACAGGGTATGGGGCCAAATACGCAGTATTTT. Residues: CASSSQGMGPNTQYF.

This clonotype was detected many times. The chain has TRBV5-1 and TRBJ2-1; TRBD2 aligns across 14 bases. With 3 bases clipped from V and 4 bases from J, the junction kept 9 bases outside the gene matches. Germline values: CDR1 SGHRS, CDR2 YFSETQ. The CDR3 length is 18 residues. Written as DNA, the CDR3 is TGCGCCAGCAGCTCTCCGGGACTAGCGGGAGACCCTTACAATGAGCAGTTCTTC. Translating it yields CASSSPGLAGDPYNEQFF.

This clonotype was picked up many times. The chain combines TRBV30 with TRBJ2-7; D is unclear. CDR1 and CDR2 from the germline V gene are GTSNPN and SVGIG (reference sequence). V was cut by 5 bases and J by 4 bases, with 12 bases left in between. The CDR3 covers 12 residues. The CDR3 bases are TGTGCCTGGGGAATCGACCTTTACGAGCAGTACTTC. Amino acids: CAWGIDLYEQYF.

This clonotype came up many times. For the CDR3, the DNA is TGTGCCAGCAGCTTAGACACAGGAGCCCGACAGCCCCAGCATTTT. It codes for CASSLDTGARQPQHF. This sequence joins TRBV7-2 and TRBJ1-5; TRBD1 is a possible D gene (5 bases). CDR3 length equals 15 residues. Germline V lookup: CDR1 SGHTA, CDR2 FQGNSA. V dropped 1 base and J dropped 7 bases, with 14 bases sitting between them.

This clonotype was counted a few times. As DNA, the CDR3 is TGTGCCAGCAGTCGGGACAGGGGTGACACTGAAGCTTTCTTT. Translation gives CASSRDRGDTEAFF. The gene calls are TRBV6-1 and TRBJ1-1, with TRBD1 matching 10 bases. The V gene's germline CDR1 is MNHNS and CDR2 SASEGT. The J segment lost 3 bases and the V segment lost 5 bases, leaving 3 bases of the junction unmatched. This CDR3 has 14 amino acids.